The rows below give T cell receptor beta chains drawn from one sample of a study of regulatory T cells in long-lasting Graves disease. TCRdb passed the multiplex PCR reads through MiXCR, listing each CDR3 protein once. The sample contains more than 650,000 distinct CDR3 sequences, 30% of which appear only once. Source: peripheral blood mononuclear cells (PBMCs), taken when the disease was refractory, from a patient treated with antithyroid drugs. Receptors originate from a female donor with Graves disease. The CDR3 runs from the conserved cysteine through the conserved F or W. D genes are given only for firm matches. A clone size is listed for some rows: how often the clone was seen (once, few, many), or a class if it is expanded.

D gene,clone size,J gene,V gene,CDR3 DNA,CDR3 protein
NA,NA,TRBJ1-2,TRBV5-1,TGCGCCAGCAGCTTGGGGGCAATGACAGCTGTCTATGGCTACACCTTC,CASSLGAMTAVYGYTF
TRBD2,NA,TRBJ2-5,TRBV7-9,TGTGCCAGCGAGGTTTGGGGAGCGGGGATGGGGACCCAGTACTTC,CASEVWGAGMGTQYF
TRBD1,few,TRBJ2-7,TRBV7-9,TGTGCCAGCAGCCCACAGGGGGCTGGAATCGACGAGCAGTACTTC,CASSPQGAGIDEQYF
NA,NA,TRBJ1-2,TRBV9,TGTGCCAGCAGCGGACAACTCCGGGACCATGGCTACACCTTC,CASSGQLRDHGYTF
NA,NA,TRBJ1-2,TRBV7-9,TGTGCCAGCAGCCTGACCGGCAGCAGCTATGGCTACACCTTC,CASSLTGSSYGYTF
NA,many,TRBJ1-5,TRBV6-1,TGTGCCAGCCAGGGGATTACGAGCAATCAGCCCCAGCATTTT,CASQGITSNQPQHF
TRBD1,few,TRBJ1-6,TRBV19,TGTGCCAGTAGTACCAACAGGGGTAATTCACCCCTCCACTTT,CASSTNRGNSPLHF
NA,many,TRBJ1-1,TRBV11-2,TGTGCCAGCAGCGAAGGACAGCGCTCCACTGAAGCTTTCTTT,CASSEGQRSTEAFF
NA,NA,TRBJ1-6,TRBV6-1,TGTGCCAGCACCCCGGAGGGACCTCTAGGTTCACCCCCCCACTTT,CASTPEGPLGSPPHF
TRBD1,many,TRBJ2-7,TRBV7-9,TGTGCCAGCAGCGCCGGACAGGGGCACGACGAGCAGTACTTC,CASSAGQGHDEQYF
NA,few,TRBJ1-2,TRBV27,TGTGCCAGCAGTTTATTAGGGTCCCCTGGCTACACCTTC,CASSLLGSPGYTF
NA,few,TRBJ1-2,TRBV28,TGTGCCAGCAGTTTATTAGACCCCTGTGGCTACACCTTC,CASSLLDPCGYTF
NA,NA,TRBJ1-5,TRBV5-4,TGTGCCAGCAGCTTGAAAGGGCTCAATCAGCCCCAGCATTTT,CASSLKGLNQPQHF
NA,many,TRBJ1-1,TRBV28,TGTGCCAGCAGACTACAACAGGCCTTGAACACTGAAGCTTTCTTT,CASRLQQALNTEAFF
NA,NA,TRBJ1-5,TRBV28,TGTGCCAGCAGTTTACGGCGCAGTCCCACCGCGGGTCAGCCCCAGCATTTT,CASSLRRSPTAGQPQHF
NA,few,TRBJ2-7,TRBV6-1,TGTGCCAGCAGTGATCCTGGTACGCAGTACTTC,CASSDPGTQYF
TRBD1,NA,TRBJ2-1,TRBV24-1,TGTGCCACCAGTGACCCCGGGACAGGGGGACATAATGAGCAGTTCTTC,CATSDPGTGGHNEQFF
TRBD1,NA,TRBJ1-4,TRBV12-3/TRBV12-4,TGTGCCAGCAGTAAGGAGACAGGGGGGATGGAAAAACTGTTTTTT,CASSKETGGMEKLFF
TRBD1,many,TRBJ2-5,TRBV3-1,TGTGCCAGCAGCCTAAGGACAGGATCTTACCAAGAGACCCAGTACTTC,CASSLRTGSYQETQYF
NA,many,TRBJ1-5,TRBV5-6,TGTGCCAGCAGCTTAAGCCAAGTCCACAGAGGGAATGATCAGCCCCAGCATTTT,CASSLSQVHRGNDQPQHF
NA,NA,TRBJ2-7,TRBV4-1,TGCGCCAGCAGCCAAAGGTCTAGCAAGGACTACGAGCAGTACTTC,CASSQRSSKDYEQYF
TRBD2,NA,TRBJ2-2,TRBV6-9,TGTGCCAGCAGTTACTTACTAGCGGAGACGAACACCGGGGAGCTGTTTTTT,CASSYLLAETNTGELFF
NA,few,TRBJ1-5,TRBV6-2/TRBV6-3,TGTGCCAGCAGTTACCTACAGGTTAATCAGCCCCAGCATTTT,CASSYLQVNQPQHF
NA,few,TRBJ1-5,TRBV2,TGTGCCAGCAGTCACCCCACCACGGGAAATTGGCGCAATCAGCCCCAGCATTTT,CASSHPTTGNWRNQPQHF
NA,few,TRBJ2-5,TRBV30,TGTGCCTGGAGAGGCGTTGGTGTGTCCCAGTACTTC,CAWRGVGVSQYF
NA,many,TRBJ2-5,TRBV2,TGTGCCAGCAGGGTACGAGAGACCCAGTACTTC,CASRVRETQYF